This T cell receptor (beta chain) was recorded in a study of cytomegalovirus exposure and HLA in healthy donors. Whole-study findings and limits: Rare TCR sequences dominated, though some public TCRs recurred in many donors.

From germline, CDR1 is SEHNR and CDR2 FQNEAQ (reference sequence). The trim removed 5 bases at V and 4 bases at J, leaving 9 bases unmatched. The CDR3 length is 15 residues. This clone was detected only once. Its antigen is currently unknown. PCR amplification relied on 60 Vbeta primers (plus 13 Jbeta primers). The method was immunoSEQ multiplex PCR; TCRdb's version includes in-frame clones alone and lacks a portion of them. This table holds more than 200,000 clones, approximately 80% found once. This chain links TRBV7-9 with TRBJ2-7, with 9 bases that match TRBD1. Input material: PBMCs. The clonotype originates from a man aged 35-49 years in good health and CMV-seronegative. The CDR3 region is CASSPPETGGYEQYF. The CDR3, as DNA: TGTGCCAGCAGCCCACCGGAGACAGGGGGATACGAGCAGTACTTC. The whole variable domain, remainder taken from reference TRBV7-9 and TRBJ2-7, is DTGVSQNPRHKITKRGQNVTFRCDPISEHNRLYWYRQTLGQGPEFLTYFQNEAQLEKSRLLSDRFSAERPKGSFSTLEIQRTEQGDSAMYLCASSPPETGGYEQYFGPGTRLTVT.